This T cell receptor (beta chain) was observed in a study of T cell responses to AZD1222 COVID-19 vaccine. Notes on this clone: What it binds is not known.

Recipients boosted at about 4 weeks or about 12 weeks are pooled. Whole-study results and caveats: Spike regions recognized by vaccine-associated CD4 TCRs spanned the protein, led by 160-218 and 743-854.

The protocol was immunoSEQ multiplex PCR, while the TCRdb copy is restricted to in-frame clones and leaves out a portion. The data show about 100,000 clones, around 87% seen once. From germline, CDR1 is SGHNT and CDR2 YYREEE (reference sequence). Germline trimming cut 3 bases from V and 5 bases from J; bases unmatched to any gene: 5. This CDR3 comprises 15 residues. The input for sequencing was peripheral blood, taken 28 days after the second AZD1222 dose. The sequence came from an adult who received the AZD1222 COVID-19 vaccine. The chain carries TRBV5-4 and TRBJ2-2; 9 bases align to TRBD1. The CDR3 protein is CASSSPGQGTGELFF. In DNA, the CDR3 is TGTGCCAGCAGCTCTCCGGGACAGGGTACCGGGGAGCTGTTTTTT.